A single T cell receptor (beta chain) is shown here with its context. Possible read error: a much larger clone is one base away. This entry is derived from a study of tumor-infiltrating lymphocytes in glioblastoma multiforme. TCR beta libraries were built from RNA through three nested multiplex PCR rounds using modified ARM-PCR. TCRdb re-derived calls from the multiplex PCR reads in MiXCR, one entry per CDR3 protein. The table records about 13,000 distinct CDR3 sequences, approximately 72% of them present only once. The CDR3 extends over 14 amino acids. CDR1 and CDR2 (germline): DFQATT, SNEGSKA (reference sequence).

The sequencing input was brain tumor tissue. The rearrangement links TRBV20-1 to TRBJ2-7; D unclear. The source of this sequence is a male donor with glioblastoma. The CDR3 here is CRARDTGSSYEQYF. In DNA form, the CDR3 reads TGCAGAGCTAGAGATACTGGCAGCTCCTACGAGCAGTACTTC.